The rows below give T cell receptor beta chains drawn from one sample of a study of T cell clonotyping in hematopoietic cell transplantation. Some clones are missing from TCRdb's copy, which holds only in-frame ones; the method was immunoSEQ multiplex PCR. The sample gives about 69,000 clones, 90% to 96% of which show up once; roughly 1.8% is in the top ten. Sequencing was performed on peripheral blood mononuclear cells, taken before stem cell transplant. The source is a woman between 45 and 65 years old with acute myeloid leukemia. Some clones in this sample may be carry-over from other donors' samples. Each CDR3 is given with its conserved first and last residue. The D gene is left open where the match is weak. Clone size appears in some rows only: once, few, many, or a class for an expanded clone.

once	TRBV6-1	TRBD1	TRBJ1-2	TGTGCCAGCAGCCCGGACAGGGCTCGTGGCTACACCTTC	CASSPDRARGYTF
NA	TRBV7-9	NA	TRBJ1-4	TGTGCCAGCAGCTTAGGGACAGAAGCAACTAATGAAAAACTGTTTTTT	CASSLGTEATNEKLFF
NA	TRBV30	NA	TRBJ1-3	TGTGCCTCCCGGGAGGGCAGCTCTGGAAACACCATATATTTT	CASREGSSGNTIYF
once	TRBV2	NA	TRBJ1-5	TGTGCCAGCAGTCCCCCTGGGGTAAGCAATCAGCCCCAGCATTTT	CASSPPGVSNQPQHF
NA	TRBV6-1	NA	TRBJ1-5	TGTGCCAGCAGATACCAGGGACGGCGGGGGCAGCCCCAGCATTTT	CASRYQGRRGQPQHF
NA	TRBV11-3	NA	TRBJ2-1	TGTGCCAGCAGCTTAGGTGCTAGCGAGTACAATGAGCAGTTCTTC	CASSLGASEYNEQFF
NA	TRBV19	TRBD1	TRBJ1-5	TGTGCCAGTAGTATAGGTACGGACAGGCCGAATCAGCCCCAGCATTTT	CASSIGTDRPNQPQHF
NA	TRBV14	NA	TRBJ1-1	TGTGCCAGCAGCCAAGTGGGTAAGGGGAACACTGAAGCTTTCTTT	CASSQVGKGNTEAFF
once	TRBV19	TRBD1	TRBJ1-1	TGTGCCAGTACCTATTCGACAGGGGGCGCTCCGGACACTGAAGCTTTCTTT	CASTYSTGGAPDTEAFF
once	TRBV19	TRBD2	TRBJ2-5	TGTGCCAGTAGTATACTAGCGGGCAAACAAGAGACCCAGTACTTC	CASSILAGKQETQYF
NA	TRBV7-2	NA	TRBJ1-1	TGTGCCAGCAACATGCTCGGGGGAATGGGCACTGAAGCTTTCTTT	CASNMLGGMGTEAFF
NA	TRBV15	TRBD1	TRBJ1-2	TGTGCCACCAGCAGGTTCCGGGACAGGCTTAACTATGGCTACACCTTC	CATSRFRDRLNYGYTF
NA	TRBV7-6	TRBD2	TRBJ2-1	TGTGCCAGCAGCTTAGACAGCGGGAGGGCCAACAATGAGCAGTTCTTC	CASSLDSGRANNEQFF
NA	TRBV29-1	NA	TRBJ1-1	TGCAGCGGAATCGGGAGGGCCCAGAAGCCCAGGGCTTTCTTT	CSGIGRAQKPRAFF
NA	TRBV27	TRBD2	TRBJ2-1	TGTGCCAGCAGGGGAGCGGGAGCTTATTATGAGCAGTTCTTC	CASRGAGAYYEQFF
NA	TRBV28	NA	TRBJ1-2	TGTGCCAGCAGTTTGACAAACTATGGCTACACCTTC	CASSLTNYGYTF
NA	TRBV28	NA	TRBJ1-5	TGTGCCAGCCGAACGTTCAGGGATCCTAGACAGCCCCAGCATTTT	CASRTFRDPRQPQHF
NA	TRBV7-8	TRBD1	TRBJ1-2	TGTGCCAGCAGCTTCAAACTCGGAGGGGGCGATGGCTACACCTTC	CASSFKLGGGDGYTF
NA	TRBV7-9	TRBD2	TRBJ2-3	TGTGCCAGCAGCTTAGCGGAGCGGGAAAACACAGATACGCAGTATTTT	CASSLAERENTDTQYF
NA	TRBV5-4	NA	TRBJ1-6	TGTGCCAGCAGCTTGGTTAAAACAGGGCCCGGGAATTCACCCCTCCACTTT	CASSLVKTGPGNSPLHF
NA	TRBV7-9	NA	TRBJ2-2	TGTGCCAGCAGCCGCACAGGGCAGGAGAATGCCGGGGAGCTGTTTTTT	CASSRTGQENAGELFF
NA	TRBV6-1	NA	TRBJ1-6	TGTGCCAGCAGTGAAAGATTCCGACAGCAGTTTAATTCACCCCTCCACTTT	CASSERFRQQFNSPLHF
NA	TRBV28	NA	TRBJ2-7	TGTGCCAGCAGTGCTGGGACGGTTTACTACGAGCAGTACTTC	CASSAGTVYYEQYF
once	TRBV5-8	NA	TRBJ1-5	TGTGCCAGCAGCCATTATAGCAATCAGCCCCAGCATTTT	CASSHYSNQPQHF
NA	TRBV18	TRBD1	TRBJ1-4	TGTGCCAGCTCACCGCGGACAGGGGTTGAAAAACTGTTTTTT	CASSPRTGVEKLFF
NA	TRBV7-2	NA	TRBJ1-5	TGTGCCAGCAGCTTATCCAATCAGCCCCAGCATTTT	CASSLSNQPQHF
NA	TRBV21-1	NA	TRBJ2-7	TGTGCCAGCAGCAAAGGTGGTAGCGGGAGCCCTTTGTCTTACGAGCAGTACTTC	CASSKGGSGSPLSYEQYF
NA	TRBV2	NA	TRBJ2-7	TGTGCCAGCAGTGTGGAGGGACCCGGCGAGCAGTACTTC	CASSVEGPGEQYF
NA	TRBV5-1	NA	TRBJ1-5	TGCGCCAGCAGCCTGTTGGGGGGAGAGGGTCAGCCCCAGCATTTT	CASSLLGGEGQPQHF
few	TRBV4-1	NA	TRBJ1-1	TGCGCCAGCAGCCAAGGGGGGTTAGTCACTGAAGCTTTCTTT	CASSQGGLVTEAFF
once	TRBV5-1	TRBD1	TRBJ1-2	TGCGCCAGCAGCCCGACGACAGGGGGAGGCTATGGCTACACCTTC	CASSPTTGGGYGYTF
NA	TRBV4-1	TRBD1	TRBJ2-7	TGCGCCAGCAGGACCGGGACAGGTCAATACGAGCAGTACTTC	CASRTGTGQYEQYF
NA	TRBV2	TRBD1	TRBJ2-5	TGTGCCGGACAGGGGTACCAAGAGACCCAGTACTTC	CAGQGYQETQYF
NA	TRBV6-1	NA	TRBJ2-7	TGTGCCAGCAGTGAACCAGAAGGGGGCTACGAGCAGTACTTC	CASSEPEGGYEQYF
NA	TRBV28	NA	TRBJ1-4	TGTGCCAGCCGCCCGGGGGGGGAAAAACTGTTTTTT	CASRPGGEKLFF
NA	TRBV6-1	TRBD1	TRBJ1-5	TGTGCCAGCAGTATTACAGGGGTGAGCAATCAGCCCCAGCATTTT	CASSITGVSNQPQHF
NA	TRBV5-1	TRBD2	TRBJ2-7	TGCGCCAGCAGCTTGAGGGCTCAGGTGTTAGCGGGAGGGCTATGGGCCTACGAGCAGTACTTC	CASSLRAQVLAGGLWAYEQYF
once	TRBV11-2	NA	TRBJ2-6	TGTGCCAGCAGCTCACTCTCTGGGGCCAACGTCCTGACTTTC	CASSSLSGANVLTF
NA	TRBV25-1	TRBD1	TRBJ1-2	TGTGCCAGCAAACCTCCAGGACAGGGATATGGCTACACCTTC	CASKPPGQGYGYTF
NA	TRBV25-1	TRBD1	TRBJ1-6	TGTGCCAGCACCCACCGGGACAGGGATTCACCCCTCCACTTT	CASTHRDRDSPLHF
once	TRBV19	NA	TRBJ1-2	TGTGCCAGTAGTAGCCAGATTAACTATGGCTACACCTTC	CASSSQINYGYTF
NA	TRBV11-1	TRBD1	TRBJ2-7	TGTGCCAGCAGCCCCTCGGTTGGGACAGTCTACGAGCAGTACTTC	CASSPSVGTVYEQYF
NA	TRBV30	TRBD1	TRBJ1-2	TGTGCCTGGAGTGTAAGAGAAGGGGGCGTGGGTGGCTACACCTTC	CAWSVREGGVGGYTF
NA	TRBV2	NA	TRBJ1-3	TGTGCCAGCAGTGAGGGGGGATTTGGAAACACCATATATTTT	CASSEGGFGNTIYF
NA	TRBV30	TRBD1	TRBJ1-1	TGTGCCTGGAGTCCGGACAGGCAGGGCACTGAAGCTTTCTTT	CAWSPDRQGTEAFF
NA	TRBV29-1	TRBD2	TRBJ2-7	TGCAGCGTTGAAAACCGAGGGGAGGGGTCCTACGAGCAGTACTTC	CSVENRGEGSYEQYF
NA	TRBV30	NA	TRBJ2-5	TGTGCCTGGAGTGGAGTCCAAGAGACCCAGTACTTC	CAWSGVQETQYF
once	TRBV2	NA	TRBJ2-2	TGTGCCAGCACCTGGGAGGGGGGCCCTGGTAACACCGGGGAGCTGTTTTTT	CASTWEGGPGNTGELFF
NA	TRBV14	TRBD2	TRBJ2-2	TGTGCCAGCAGCCAAGATCTCTGGACTAGCAGAAACACCGGGGAGCTGTTTTTT	CASSQDLWTSRNTGELFF
NA	TRBV4-1	TRBD1	TRBJ1-6	TGCGCCAGCAGCCAAGAGTACAGGGGGGGTTCACCCCTCCACTTT	CASSQEYRGGSPLHF